A single sample gave rise to the 30 T cell receptor beta chains below, sequenced in a study of OX40 agonist ivuxolimab in advanced cancers. Libraries were made using the immunoSEQ multiplex PCR assay. In its TCRdb copy, this immuneACCESS table keeps in-frame sequences only and misses some clones. Where compared with another copy, unresolved V genes explain less than half of these, and the others have no known cause. Recorded for this sample are about 70,000 clones; roughly 87% of them occurred a single time. More than 1% of the sample rests with the top ten. The sample consisted of CD4+ or CD8+ T cells sorted from blood, taken in a trial of the OX40 agonist ivuxolimab. The receptors shown here come from an adult with an advanced solid tumor such as melanoma, head and neck, liver or kidney cancer.

V gene TRBV6-5 combines with J gene TRBJ2-5, with 7 bases aligning to TRBD2. The V gene's germline CDR1 is MNHEY and CDR2 SVGAGI. J was trimmed by 5 bases and V by 8 bases; bases with no gene match: 8. This CDR3 contains 13 residues. The CDR3: CASCRGVLETQYF. CDR3 coding DNA: TGTGCCAGCTGCCGGGGGGTCTTGGAGACCCAGTACTTC.

As regards this clone: The junction does not match germline at one end; this may be a read error. The V and J genes are TRBV6-5 and TRBJ1-2; D unclear. Germline CDR1 is MNHEY and CDR2 is SVGAGI. The CDR3 totals 13 residues. CDR3 bases: TGTACCAGCAGCCCCGAGGTAAAGCATGGCTACACCTTC. This encodes CTSSPEVKHGYTF.

V and J are TRBV5-8 and TRBJ1-2, with unresolved D. Germline V gene sequence: CDR1 SGHTS, CDR2 YDEGEE. The CDR3 covers 14 residues. V lost 0 bases to trimming and J lost 2 bases, with 8 bases between them. CDR3 loop: CASSLVMGNYGYTF. DNA of the CDR3: TGTGCCAGCAGCTTGGTTATGGGGAACTATGGCTACACCTTC.

This clone showed up just once. The chain uses TRBV14 and TRBJ1-6; no firm D call. The V gene lost 1 base and the J gene lost 8 bases, with 9 bases spanning the gap. Germline-derived CDR1 and CDR2 are SGHDN and FVKESK. CDR3 size: 14 residues. CDR3 bases: TGTGCCAGCAGCCAAGGCTCGGCTTATTCACCCCTCCACTTT. Translated: CASSQGSAYSPLHF.

This clone was seen a single time. The V call is TRBV6-6, the J call TRBJ2-1; the match to TRBD2 covers 7 bases. After removal of 6 bases from V and 6 bases from J, the junction contained 8 bases not matched to a gene. CDR3 length: 14 residues. Germline assignment: CDR1 MNHNY and CDR2 SVGAGI (reference sequence). The CDR3 protein is CASRPRGGVNEQFF. For the CDR3, the DNA is TGTGCCAGCAGGCCCCGTGGGGGGGTCAATGAGCAGTTCTTC.

This clone occurred once. The chain carries TRBV5-6 and TRBJ2-2; D call uncertain. This CDR3 is built from 13 residues. Germline values: CDR1 SGHDT, CDR2 YYEEEE. V dropped 4 bases and J dropped 4 bases, with 8 bases sitting between them. CDR3 in amino acids: CASSASLTGELFF. Written as DNA, the CDR3 is TGTGCCAGCAGCGCTTCCCTCACCGGGGAGCTGTTTTTT.

This chain joins TRBV6-1 and TRBJ2-5; D is uncertain. This CDR3 spans 16 amino acids. Trimming pared 4 bases from V and 1 base from J, leaving 16 bases between. CDR1 is MNHNS, CDR2 SASEGT, per germline. The CDR3 sequence: CASSGTIKPLQETQYF. In DNA, the CDR3 is TGTGCCAGCAGTGGTACAATTAAACCACTCCAAGAGACCCAGTACTTC.

This clone was observed once. The chain joins TRBV2 to TRBJ2-7; D not resolved. The CDR3 extends over 12 amino acids. V was clipped by 5 bases and J by 0 bases, with 5 bases between them. Germline V CDR1 and CDR2: SNHLY, FYNNEI. Here the CDR3 DNA reads TGTGCCAGCAGTCCCGTCTCCTACGAGCAGTACTTC. This sequence encodes CASSPVSYEQYF.

The chain combines TRBV19 with TRBJ1-6, with D possibly being TRBD1 (6 bases). The CDR3 loop spans 15 amino acids. V gave up 4 bases and J gave up 7 bases, with 14 bases separating them. CDR1 LNHDA and CDR2 SQIVND come from the germline V gene (reference sequence). The CDR3 sequence is CASSTMDRKNSPLHF. The CDR3 DNA is TGTGCCAGTAGTACCATGGACAGAAAAAATTCACCCCTCCACTTT.

This clone has only one observation. The rearrangement joins TRBV2 to TRBJ2-3, with 11 bases aligning to TRBD2. Per germline, CDR1 SNHLY and CDR2 FYNNEI. J was trimmed by 9 bases and V by 8 bases; bases with no gene match: 10. This CDR3 has 14 amino acids. The CDR3 sequence: CASGGSSGGKTQYF. CDR3 coding DNA: TGTGCCAGCGGGGGTTCTAGCGGGGGGAAAACGCAGTATTTT.

V and J are TRBV30 and TRBJ1-5; TRBD1 is a possible D gene (6 bases). The CDR3 is 18 residues long. V was trimmed by 2 bases and J by 0 bases, leaving 20 bases between them. Germline V CDR1 and CDR2: GTSNPN, SVGIG (reference sequence). The DNA for the CDR3 is TGTGCCTGGAGTCACGGGATGAGGGGACACAATAGCAATCAGCCCCAGCATTTT. As protein: CAWSHGMRGHNSNQPQHF.

The rearrangement uses TRBV7-2 and TRBJ2-4, with 11 bases aligning to TRBD2. Per germline, CDR1 SGHTA and CDR2 FQGNSA. The CDR3 is made up of 15 amino acids. The V segment lost 4 bases and the J segment 4 bases; nucleotides outside the gene matches: 3. The CDR3 DNA follows: TGTGCCAGCAGCTGGATAGCGGGGGGGAAAAACATTCAGTACTTC. Its translation: CASSWIAGGKNIQYF.

V gene TRBV29-1 combines with J gene TRBJ1-2, with 7 bases matching TRBD1. Germline CDR1 SQVTM, CDR2 ANQGSEA. The CDR3 is 13 amino acids. The trim removed 6 bases at V and 5 bases at J, leaving 9 bases unmatched. The chain's CDR3 is CSVPRQGPYGYTF. CDR3 nucleotides: TGCAGCGTACCAAGACAGGGCCCGTATGGCTACACCTTC.

V and J are TRBV19 and TRBJ2-5, with 9 positions matching TRBD2. The V gene's germline CDR1 is LNHDA and CDR2 SQIVND (reference sequence). This CDR3 comprises 14 residues. V lost 6 bases, J lost 5 bases, and 7 bases stayed unmatched. CDR3 nucleotide sequence: TGTGCCAGTAGACCAGCGGGGGGCCGGGAGACCCAGTACTTC. This sequence encodes CASRPAGGRETQYF.

The chain carries TRBV27 and TRBJ1-4, with D possibly TRBD1 on 5 matching bases. The V gene's germline CDR1 is MNHEY and CDR2 SMNVEV (reference sequence). Trimming removed 6 bases from V and 5 bases from J, with 13 bases in between. The CDR3 loop spans 14 amino acids. This chain's CDR3 is CASSPGRRNEKLFF. The CDR3 DNA reads as TGTGCCAGCAGCCCAGGGAGGAGAAATGAAAAACTGTTTTTT.

The chain links TRBV7-8 to TRBJ1-4; D gene unclear. The CDR3 sequence is 14 residues long. The germline V gene has CDR1 SGHVS and CDR2 FQNEAQ. The ends were cut back, 2 bases at V and 5 bases at J, with 9 bases in the middle. The CDR3 DNA reads as TGTGCCAGCAGCTTATTTTTTAGAAATGAAAAACTGTTTTTT. Protein product: CASSLFFRNEKLFF. The full variable domain, with the rest looked up from reference TRBV7-8 and TRBJ1-4, is GAGVSQSPRYKVAKRGQDVALRCDPISGHVSLFWYQQALGQGPEFLTYFQNEAQLDKSGLPSDRFFAERPEGSVSTLKIQRTQQEDSAVYLCASSLFFRNEKLFFGSGTQLSVL.

The chain links TRBV7-2 to TRBJ1-5, with TRBD1 as a possible D gene (5 bases). Germline V lookup: CDR1 SGHTA, CDR2 FQGNSA. Trimming removed 4 bases from V and 0 bases from J, with 10 bases in between. CDR3 size: 15 residues. The CDR3 DNA reads TGTGCCAGCAGCTGGGACGGATTTAGCAATCAGCCCCAGCATTTT. Amino acids: CASSWDGFSNQPQHF.

The V and J genes are TRBV29-1 and TRBJ2-1; D remains unclear. The CDR3 is 12 amino acids. The germline V gene encodes CDR1 SQVTM and CDR2 ANQGSEA. V lost 7 bases and J 10 bases, leaving 17 bases between the germline ends. CDR3 nucleotides: TGCAGCGCCTCGAAGGGATTTGGGGAGCAGTTCTTC. It encodes CSASKGFGEQFF.

The CDR3 sequence is CASSFGATPNEKLFF. CDR3 coding DNA: TGTGCCAGCAGTTTTGGGGCGACGCCTAATGAAAAACTGTTTTTT. This chain joins TRBV6-6 and TRBJ1-4, with D possibly TRBD1 on 5 matching bases. There are 15 residues in the CDR3. Germline V gene sequence: CDR1 MNHNY, CDR2 SVGAGI (reference sequence). V gave up 4 bases and J gave up 3 bases, with 12 bases separating them.

The chain combines TRBV5-6 with TRBJ2-5, with D possibly being TRBD2 (5 bases). This CDR3 has 15 residues. V was trimmed by 0 bases and J by 5 bases, leaving 14 bases between them. Per germline, CDR1 SGHDT and CDR2 YYEEEE. The CDR3 region is CASSLGRNWRETQYF. CDR3 bases: TGTGCCAGCAGCTTGGGGCGGAATTGGAGGGAGACCCAGTACTTC.

The chain employs TRBV5-1 and TRBJ1-1; perhaps TRBD1 as D (5 bases). Germline V gene lookup returns CDR1 SGHRS and CDR2 YFSETQ. This CDR3 contains 17 residues. Trimming took 1 base from V and 0 from J, leaving 16 bases between them. The CDR3 DNA reads TGCGCCAGCAGCTTGAGAATCCTTACAGGCCTGAACACTGAAGCTTTCTTT. Its translation: CASSLRILTGLNTEAFF.

The chain carries TRBV11-3 and TRBJ2-1; maybe TRBD2 (6 bases). Per germline, CDR1 SGHNT and CDR2 YENEEA. CDR3 length: 14 residues. Trimming removed 3 bases at V and 2 bases at J, with 8 bases between. The CDR3 loop is CASSLGGTYNEQFF. In DNA form, the CDR3 reads TGTGCCAGCAGCTTGGGGGGAACCTACAATGAGCAGTTCTTC.

V and J are TRBV5-1 and TRBJ2-5; tentatively, D is TRBD2 (5 bases). V was clipped by 3 bases and J by 4 bases, with 13 bases between them. Germline CDR1 is SGHRS and CDR2 is YFSETQ. The CDR3 sequence is 14 residues long. CDR3 protein: CASSSSGFLETQYF. CDR3 sequence (DNA): TGCGCCAGCAGCTCATCGGGATTTCTAGAGACCCAGTACTTC.

Comment on this clone: At one end the junction does not follow the germline gene, possibly because of a read error. This chain links TRBV11-2 with TRBJ2-7, with TRBD1 identical over 8 bases. Germline assignment: CDR1 SGHAT and CDR2 FQNNGV. The CDR3 has 15 amino acids. The CDR3 nucleotides are TGTGCCAGCAGCCTAGACAGGGGTAACCCCTACGAGCAGTACTTC. This gives the protein CASSLDRGNPYEQYF.

This clone was seen a few times. The chain joins TRBV30 to TRBJ1-1; D gene ambiguous. The CDR3 contains 13 residues. Germline-derived CDR1 and CDR2 are GTSNPN and SVGIG (reference sequence). Trimming removed 1 base at V and 3 bases at J, with 9 bases between. CDR3 loop: CAWSGRSYTEAFF. Written as DNA, the CDR3 is TGTGCCTGGAGTGGCCGATCCTACACTGAAGCTTTCTTT. Supplemented by reference TRBV30 and TRBJ1-1, the full variable domain reads SQTIHQWPATLVQPVGSPLSLECTVEGTSNPNLYWYRQAAGRGLQLLFYSVGIGQISSEVPQNLSASRPQDRQFILSSKKLLLSDSGFYLCAWSGRSYTEAFFGQGTRLTVV.

V is TRBV7-9 and J is TRBJ2-2, with unresolved D. This CDR3 spans 12 amino acids. Trimming removed 2 bases at V and 6 bases at J, with 4 bases between. Germline assignment: CDR1 SEHNR and CDR2 FQNEAQ (reference sequence). The CDR3 sequence is CASSLSPGELFF. DNA for the CDR3: TGTGCCAGCAGCTTATCTCCCGGGGAGCTGTTTTTT. Variable domain in full (rest from reference TRBV7-9 and TRBJ2-2): DTGVSQNPRHKITKRGQNVTFRCDPISEHNRLYWYRQTLGQGPEFLTYFQNEAQLEKSRLLSDRFSAERPKGSFSTLEIQRTEQGDSAMYLCASSLSPGELFFGEGSRLTVL.

This rearrangement joins TRBV27 to TRBJ2-1; D might be TRBD2 (6 bases). V gave up 2 bases and J gave up 1 base, with 15 bases separating them. Germline V gene lookup returns CDR1 MNHEY and CDR2 SMNVEV (reference sequence). The CDR3 covers 17 residues. The CDR3 spells CASSLLSGVGSYNEQFF. CDR3 bases: TGTGCCAGCAGTTTACTATCGGGGGTTGGGTCCTACAATGAGCAGTTCTTC.

The V call is TRBV6-5, the J call TRBJ1-1; tentative D call: TRBD1 (5 bases). Germline loops: CDR1 MNHEY, CDR2 SVGAGI. CDR3 length: 15 residues. The V gene lost 5 bases and the J gene lost 5 bases, with 18 bases spanning the gap. CDR3 sequence (DNA): TGTGCCAGCAGTAGGTCGGGGGGTGGTTGGACTGAAGCTTTCTTT. Amino acid sequence: CASSRSGGGWTEAFF.

This chain uses TRBV5-1 with TRBJ1-3; D is perhaps TRBD1 (5 bases). CDR1 is SGHRS and CDR2 is YFSETQ in the germline V gene. The CDR3 contains 16 residues. Trimming left V 4 bases short and J 1 base short, with 15 bases between. The CDR3 protein is CASSRDSSMSGNTIYF. The CDR3, as DNA: TGCGCCAGCAGCCGTGACAGCAGCATGTCTGGAAACACCATATATTTT.

The rearrangement links TRBV10-3 to TRBJ1-2, with D maybe TRBD1 (5 bases). CDR1 and CDR2 (germline): ENHRY, SYGVKD. This CDR3 is 15 amino acids long. V lost 5 bases and J lost 4, with 17 bases in between. CDR3 coding DNA: TGTGCCATCAGTTATCAGGGACTCGGCGGCTATGGCTACACCTTC. Residues: CAISYQGLGGYGYTF.